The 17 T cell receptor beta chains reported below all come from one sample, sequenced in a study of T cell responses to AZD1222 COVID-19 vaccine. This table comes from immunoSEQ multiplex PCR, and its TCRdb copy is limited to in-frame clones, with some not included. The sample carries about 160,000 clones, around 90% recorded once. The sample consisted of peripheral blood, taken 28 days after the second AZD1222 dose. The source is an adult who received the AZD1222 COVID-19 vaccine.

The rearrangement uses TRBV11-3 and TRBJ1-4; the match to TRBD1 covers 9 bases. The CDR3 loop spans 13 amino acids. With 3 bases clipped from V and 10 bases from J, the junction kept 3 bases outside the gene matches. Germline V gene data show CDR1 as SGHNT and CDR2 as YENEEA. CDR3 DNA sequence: TGTGCCAGCAGCTTGGGACAGGGTGGAAAACTGTTTTTT. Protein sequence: CASSLGQGGKLFF. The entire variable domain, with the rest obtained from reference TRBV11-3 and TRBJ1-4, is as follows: EAGVVQSPRYKIIEKKQPVAFWCNPISGHNTLYWYLQNLGQGPELLIRYENEEAVDDSQLPKDRFSAERLKGVDSTLKIQPAELGDSAVYLCASSLGQGGKLFFGSGTQLSVL.

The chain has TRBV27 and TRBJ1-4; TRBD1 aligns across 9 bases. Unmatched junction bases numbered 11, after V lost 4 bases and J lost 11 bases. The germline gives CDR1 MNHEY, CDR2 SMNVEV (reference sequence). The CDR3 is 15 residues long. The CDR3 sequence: CASSSTGRDRAKLFF. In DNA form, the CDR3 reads TGTGCCAGCAGTTCGACCGGCCGGGACAGGGCGAAACTGTTTTTT.

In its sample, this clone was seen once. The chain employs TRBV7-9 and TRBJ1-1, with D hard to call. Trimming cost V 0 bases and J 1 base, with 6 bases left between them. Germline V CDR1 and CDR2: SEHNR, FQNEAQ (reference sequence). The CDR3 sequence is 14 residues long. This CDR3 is CASSLAAANTEAFF. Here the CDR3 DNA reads TGTGCCAGCAGCTTAGCGGCAGCGAACACTGAAGCTTTCTTT.

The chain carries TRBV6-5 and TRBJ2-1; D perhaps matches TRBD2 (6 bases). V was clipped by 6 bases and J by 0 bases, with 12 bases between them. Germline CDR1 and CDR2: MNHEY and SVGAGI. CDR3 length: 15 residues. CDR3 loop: CASSAGSSSYNEQFF. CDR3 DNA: TGTGCCAGCAGCGCGGGGTCAAGCTCCTACAATGAGCAGTTCTTC.

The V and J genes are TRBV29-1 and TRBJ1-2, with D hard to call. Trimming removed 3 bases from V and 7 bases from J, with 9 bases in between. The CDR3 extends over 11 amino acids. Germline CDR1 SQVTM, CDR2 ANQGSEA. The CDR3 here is CSVEPVPGYTF. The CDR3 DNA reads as TGCAGCGTTGAGCCCGTTCCTGGCTACACCTTC.

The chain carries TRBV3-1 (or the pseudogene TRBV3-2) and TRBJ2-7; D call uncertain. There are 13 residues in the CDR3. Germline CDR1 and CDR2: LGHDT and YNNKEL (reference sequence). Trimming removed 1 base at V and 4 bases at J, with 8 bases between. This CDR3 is CASSQGVRYEQYF. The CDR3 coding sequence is TGTGCCAGCAGCCAAGGGGTCCGGTACGAGCAGTACTTC.

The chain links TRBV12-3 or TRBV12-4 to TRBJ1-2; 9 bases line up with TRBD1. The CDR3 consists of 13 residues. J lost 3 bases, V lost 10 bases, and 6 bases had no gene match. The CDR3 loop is CATRDRADYGYTF. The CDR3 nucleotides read TGTGCCACCCGGGACAGGGCCGACTATGGCTACACCTTC.

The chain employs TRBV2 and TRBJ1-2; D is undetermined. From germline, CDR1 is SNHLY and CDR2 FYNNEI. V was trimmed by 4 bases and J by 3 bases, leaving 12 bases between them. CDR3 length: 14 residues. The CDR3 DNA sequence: TGTGCCAGCAGTGGACCCCGGTACGACTATGGCTACACCTTC. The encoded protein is CASSGPRYDYGYTF.

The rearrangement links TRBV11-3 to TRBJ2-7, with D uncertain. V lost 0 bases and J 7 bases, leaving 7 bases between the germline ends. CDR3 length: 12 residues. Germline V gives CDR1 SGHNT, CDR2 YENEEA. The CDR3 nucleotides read TGTGCCAGCAGCTTAGATTGGGGAGAGCAGTACTTC. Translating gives CASSLDWGEQYF.

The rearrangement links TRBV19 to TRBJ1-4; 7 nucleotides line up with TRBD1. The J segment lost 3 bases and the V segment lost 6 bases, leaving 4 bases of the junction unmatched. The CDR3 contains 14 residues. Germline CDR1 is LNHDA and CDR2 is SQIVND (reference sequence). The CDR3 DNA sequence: TGTGCCAGTAGATCCGGGACAGCTAATGAAAAACTGTTTTTT. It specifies CASRSGTANEKLFF.

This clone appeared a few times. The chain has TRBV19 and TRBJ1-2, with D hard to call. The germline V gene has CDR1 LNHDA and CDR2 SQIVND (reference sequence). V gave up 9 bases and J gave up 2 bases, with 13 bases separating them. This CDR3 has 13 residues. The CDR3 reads CASRFAGNYGYTF. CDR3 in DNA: TGTGCCAGCAGATTTGCAGGAAACTATGGCTACACCTTC.

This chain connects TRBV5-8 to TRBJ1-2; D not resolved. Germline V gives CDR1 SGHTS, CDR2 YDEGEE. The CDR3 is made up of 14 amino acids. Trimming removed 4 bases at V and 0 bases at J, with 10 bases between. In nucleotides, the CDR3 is TGTGCCAGCAGCGTCGGACCGGCTAACTATGGCTACACCTTC. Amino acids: CASSVGPANYGYTF. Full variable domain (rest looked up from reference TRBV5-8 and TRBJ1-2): EAGVTQSPTHLIKTRGQQATLRCSPISGHTSVYWYQQALGLGLQFLLWYDEGEERNRGNFPPRFSGRQFPNYSSELNVNALELEDSALYLCASSVGPANYGYTFGSGTRLTVV.

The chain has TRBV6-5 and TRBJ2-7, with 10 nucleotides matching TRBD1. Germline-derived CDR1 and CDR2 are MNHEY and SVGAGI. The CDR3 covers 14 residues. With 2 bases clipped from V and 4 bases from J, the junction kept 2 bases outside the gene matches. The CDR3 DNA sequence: TGTGCCAGCAGTTACGGGGACAGGGGTTACGAGCAGTACTTC. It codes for CASSYGDRGYEQYF.

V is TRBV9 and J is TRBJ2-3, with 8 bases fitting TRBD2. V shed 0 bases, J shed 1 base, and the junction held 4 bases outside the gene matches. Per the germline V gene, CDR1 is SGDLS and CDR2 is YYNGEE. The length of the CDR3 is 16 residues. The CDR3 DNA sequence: TGTGCCAGCAGCGTAGTGCCGGGAGGGGGCACAGATACGCAGTATTTT. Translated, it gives CASSVVPGGGTDTQYF.

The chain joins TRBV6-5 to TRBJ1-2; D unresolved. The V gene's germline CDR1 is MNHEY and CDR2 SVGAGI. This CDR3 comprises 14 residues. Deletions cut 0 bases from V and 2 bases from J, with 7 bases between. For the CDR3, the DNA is TGTGCCAGCAGTTACTCGATGGCAAACTATGGCTACACCTTC. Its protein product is CASSYSMANYGYTF.

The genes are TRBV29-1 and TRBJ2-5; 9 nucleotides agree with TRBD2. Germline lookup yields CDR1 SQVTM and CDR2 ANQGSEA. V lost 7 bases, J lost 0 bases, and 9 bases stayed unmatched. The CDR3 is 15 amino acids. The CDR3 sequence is CSGQGSSGNQETQYF. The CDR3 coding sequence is TGCAGCGGTCAGGGGTCTAGCGGGAACCAAGAGACCCAGTACTTC.

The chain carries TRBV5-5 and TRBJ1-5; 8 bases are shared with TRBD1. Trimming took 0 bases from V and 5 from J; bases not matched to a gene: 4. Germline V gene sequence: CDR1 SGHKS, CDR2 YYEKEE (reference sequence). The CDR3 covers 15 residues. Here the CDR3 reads CASSLAGTGYQPQHF. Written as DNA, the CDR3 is TGTGCCAGCAGCTTGGCCGGGACAGGATATCAGCCCCAGCATTTT.